Described below is a single TCR beta chain sequence and its context. Many counts were recorded for this clonotype. There is no known antigen for this receptor. Base-call qualities are not available, and no considerably larger clone is one nucleotide away. Trimming takes 8 bases from V and 1 base from J, and the germline ends sit 12 bases apart. From its cysteine to its phenylalanine, the CDR3 spans 15 amino acids. Here the CDR3 DNA is all that survives: 45 bases in frame from base 1. The germline V gene (reference sequence) yields LNHDA for CDR1 and SQIVND for CDR2. The TCR beta CDR3 regions were amplified from RNA transcripts. For the first round of RT-PCR on the TCR CDR3, the HTBI primer set was used together with the Qiagen OneStep RT-PCR kit. Libraries were constructed in a second round of multiplex PCR, after which size selection and purification were carried out. Sequencing of the libraries was done on an Illumina HiSeq2000 using paired-end 100 bp reads. In the original analysis: SOAPnuke was used to process the raw data, removing reads that contained adapters or uncalled bases, had a mean Phred below 15, or lacked an exact match to the constant primer or identifier. COPE v1.2.5 was used to merge high-quality paired reads, and clonotypes were defined as unique nucleotide sequences. Clonotypes were aligned to IMGT TRBV, TRBD and TRBJ reference segments using MiTCR v1.1. The analysis included only V-J combinations with a frequency above 0.0001, which together covered roughly 99% of the repertoires. A TCS score was defined as the ratio between F50 (clonal expansion) and ExV (chaos), using BLOSUM62-based TCRdist between CDR3 peptides within each V-J. Welch's t-statistics and random forest reduced 500 to 650 V-J features to 10 to 15, which were used in a naive Bayes classifier (R e1071). Thyroid-blood repertoire similarity was quantified with the Morisita-Horn index. TCRdb itself trimmed the public reads at Q25 with fastp, ran MiXCR and retained productive beta chains. Every entry covers one CDR3 protein and lists the most common genes and DNA from its rows. TCRdb's processing, not the study's, gives the V and J calls here. The sample yields some 92,000 distinct CDR3 sequences; approximately 39% were counted once. About a tenth of the sample is taken by the ten largest.

This record belongs to a study of T cells in Graves' hyperthyroidism and ophthalmopathy (dated by TCRdb to the late 2010s). Broadly, across the study: A discovery cohort of approximately 100 patients, 43 with Graves' ophthalmopathy and approximately 60 with stable Graves' hyperthyroidism, was used to find distinguishing TCR V-J signatures. The 90 or so discovery patients were randomly split 7:3 into training and test sets. Whether ophthalmopathy could be predicted prospectively was tested in an independent validation cohort made up of roughly 20 hyperthyroidism patients plus 17 patients who later progressed to ophthalmopathy. The study also compared thyroid tissue and blood T-cell repertoires from five or six Graves' hyperthyroidism patients. TCR Vbeta CDR3 sequencing of fewer than 150 peripheral blood samples (approximately 44 ophthalmopathy, 75 to 80 hyperthyroidism and roughly 17 progressor patients) is reported in the paper. Following sampling, methimazole starting at 30 mg daily was given to hyperthyroidism patients, and high-dose intravenous methylprednisolone was given to ophthalmopathy patients.

Stable Graves' hyperthyroidism was defined as the absence of progression to ophthalmopathy over 18 months of follow-up. Hyperthyroidism patients were newly diagnosed, had a disease duration of under 2 months, and were aged 18 to 65 years. Patients with uncontrolled infections, other autoimmune diseases, pregnancy or lactation were excluded. Clinical symptoms, serum thyroxine and TRAb, thyroid ultrasound, and orbital computed tomography formed the basis for the diagnoses. Trizol reagent was used to extract total RNA, and RNA quality was then checked on an Agilent 2100 Bioanalyzer. What the work shows at the level of the full study, not this receptor alone: In validation, the model predicted progression to ophthalmopathy a median of 6.5 months before onset, with approximately 70% sensitivity and about 72% specificity. No statistical method was used to set the sample size in advance, and investigators knew the group allocation. A model built on a 13 V-J signature distinguished ophthalmopathy from stable hyperthyroidism, reaching 87.88% sensitivity and 81.08% specificity in cross-validation and 80%/75% in testing. Most expanded thyroid clonotypes (frequency above 0.001) were also detected in blood, suggesting blood repertoires may reflect thyroid immune responses.

Specimen: peripheral blood or thyroid tissue (not recorded which). The source of this sequence is a woman aged 30 to 39 with Graves' hyperthyroidism. The receptor chain draws on TRBV19 and TRBJ2-6; D gene: possibly TRBD1, on 5 matching bases. CDR3 reads: CASGTQGSGANVLTF. The DNA is TGTGCCAGTGGAACCCAGGGTTCTGGGGCCAACGTCCTGACTTTC.